Each of the 30 T cell receptor beta chains below was sequenced from the same sample in a study of long-term antiretroviral therapy in people with HIV. An immunoSEQ assay, version v3.0, was performed at survey level. Produced via immunoSEQ multiplex PCR; TCRdb's table is partial and in-frame only. In the table there are under 45,000 clones, more than 80% of which are singletons. Sequenced material: unsorted PBMCs, taken 3.4 years after starting antiretroviral therapy. The origin of the receptors is a man aged 25-40 years with HIV.

This clone was counted once. A read error may produce the germline difference seen at one junction end. V usage is TRBV6-5 and J usage is TRBJ1-3; D unclear. The CDR3 is 14 amino acids. In germline, CDR1 is MNHEY, CDR2 SVGAGI. The CDR3: CASSYRASGNTIYF. The CDR3 region has the DNA TGTGCCAGCAGTTACAGGGCCTCTGGTAACACCATATATTTT.

This clone showed up just once. This chain connects TRBV5-1 to TRBJ2-4; 14 nucleotides match TRBD2. Unmatched junction bases numbered 11, after V lost 3 bases and J lost 0 bases. This CDR3 spans 20 amino acids. Germline CDR1 reads SGHRS; CDR2 reads YFSETQ. In nucleotides, the CDR3 is TGCGCCAGCAGCTCAACCGGGACTAGCGGGAGCGGGGGAGCCAAAAACATTCAGTACTTC. It codes for CASSSTGTSGSGGAKNIQYF.

This clone appeared a few times. The chain has TRBV9 and TRBJ2-1; D remains unclear. The germline V gene encodes CDR1 SGDLS and CDR2 YYNGEE. The CDR3 has 12 amino acids. Between the trimmed V and J ends, which lost 1 base and 9 bases, there was a span of 8 bases. CDR3 loop: CASSVSPGEQFF. Here the CDR3 DNA reads TGTGCCAGCAGCGTATCCCCGGGTGAGCAGTTCTTC. Filled out from reference TRBV9 and TRBJ2-1, the complete variable domain reads DSGVTQTPKHLITATGQRVTLRCSPRSGDLSVYWYQQSLDQGLQFLIQYYNGEERAKGNILERFSAQQFPDLHSELNLSSLELGDSALYFCASSVSPGEQFFGPGTRLTVL.

This clone appeared a few times. The rearrangement uses TRBV28 and TRBJ1-2; 7 nucleotides align to TRBD1. Germline trimming cut 5 bases from V and 8 bases from J; bases unmatched to any gene: 5. Germline CDR1 is MDHEN and CDR2 is SYDVKM. This CDR3 has 12 amino acids. The CDR3 spells CASSEGARGYTF. The DNA for the CDR3 is TGTGCCAGCAGTGAGGGGGCGCGGGGCTACACCTTC.

The sample holds one count of this clone. The chain has TRBV6-1 and TRBJ1-5; TRBD1 aligns across 7 bases. The CDR3 is 14 amino acids. V was clipped by 2 bases and J by 7 bases; unmatched bases: 5. Germline V gives CDR1 MNHNS, CDR2 SASEGT. The DNA of the CDR3 is TGTGCCAGCAGTGAAACAGGGGCGCGGCAGCCCCAGCATTTT. It is translated as CASSETGARQPQHF.

This chain uses TRBV6-5 with TRBJ2-1; unclear D gene. Trimming stripped 5 bases from V and 9 bases from J, with 11 bases between. Germline V gives CDR1 MNHEY, CDR2 SVGAGI. This CDR3 is built from 12 residues. The DNA for the CDR3 is TGTGCCAGCAGTACCCCCCCGGGTGAGCAGTTCTTC. The encoded protein is CASSTPPGEQFF.

The V gene is TRBV6-1, the J gene TRBJ2-3; D is ambiguous. Trimming removed 8 bases from V and 0 bases from J, with 3 bases in between. The CDR3 spans 11 residues. The germline V gene encodes CDR1 MNHNS and CDR2 SASEGT. CDR3 residues: CASSSTDTQYF. In DNA, the CDR3 is TGTGCCAGCTCGAGCACAGATACGCAGTATTTT.

The rearrangement links TRBV28 to TRBJ2-2; the match to TRBD2 covers 9 bases. CDR1 and CDR2 from the germline V gene are MDHEN and SYDVKM. The CDR3 extends over 18 amino acids. V shed 5 bases and J 1 base; nucleotides not matched to a gene: 11. The CDR3 DNA follows: TGTGCCAGCAGTCCTGTTTCGTGGCGGGAGGGGAACACCGGGGAGCTGTTTTTT. Translated, it gives CASSPVSWREGNTGELFF.

The genes are TRBV10-3 and TRBJ2-3, with 7 bases that match TRBD1. Germline lookup yields CDR1 ENHRY and CDR2 SYGVKD. The CDR3 is 18 residues long. J was trimmed by 0 bases and V by 10 bases; bases with no gene match: 19. For the CDR3, the DNA is TGTGCCACACGTCCGGGACAGAAAAAGAGGACTAGCACAGATACGCAGTATTTT. Protein product: CATRPGQKKRTSTDTQYF.

The chain combines TRBV29-1 with TRBJ2-5; 8 bases are a match to TRBD1. J was trimmed by 4 bases and V by 8 bases; bases with no gene match: 9. The CDR3 is 13 residues long. Per germline, CDR1 SQVTM and CDR2 ANQGSEA. CDR3 DNA sequence: TGCAGCCTTGGACAGGGTGGTGGAGAGACCCAGTACTTC. It is translated as CSLGQGGGETQYF.

The chain carries TRBV28 and TRBJ2-3, with TRBD2 matching 10 bases. The CDR3 has 18 amino acids. The V and J ends lost 5 bases and 5 bases, in that order; junction bases with no gene match: 16. Germline V gives CDR1 MDHEN, CDR2 SYDVKM. In DNA form, the CDR3 reads TGTGCCAGCAGTGTCCAGGGGGAACTAGCGGGAAGGGAAGATACGCAGTATTTT. Translation gives CASSVQGELAGREDTQYF.

V is TRBV29-1 and J is TRBJ2-3; D is unresolved. The germline V and J ends were trimmed by 8 bases and 6 bases, with 15 bases remaining between them. Germline CDR1 reads SQVTM; CDR2 reads ANQGSEA. This CDR3 region has 12 residues. CDR3 sequence reads: CSPSDRPDTQYF. CDR3 nucleotides: TGCAGCCCATCCGATCGGCCCGATACGCAGTATTTT.

The genes are TRBV6-6 and TRBJ1-4; D is possibly TRBD1 (5 bases). The V gene lost 5 bases and the J gene lost 7 bases, with 14 bases spanning the gap. Germline V gene sequence: CDR1 MNHNY, CDR2 SVGAGI (reference sequence). The CDR3 spans 14 residues. CDR3 nucleotide sequence: TGTGCCAGCAGTCCGACAGCTAATTCTGAAAAACTGTTTTTT. Its protein product is CASSPTANSEKLFF.

The chain employs TRBV5-6 and TRBJ2-7; tentatively, D is TRBD1 (6 bases). CDR3 length: 14 amino acids. Trimming took 2 bases from V and 3 from J, leaving 12 bases between them. The germline V gene has CDR1 SGHDT and CDR2 YYEEEE. CDR3 nucleotides: TGTGCCAGCAGCTTCAGGACAGTCAGCTACGAGCAGTACTTC. The encoded protein is CASSFRTVSYEQYF.

The rearrangement uses TRBV21-1 and TRBJ2-7. TRBV21-1 has pseudogene status. The CDR3 contains 14 residues. For the CDR3, the DNA is TGTGCCAGCAGCCCTCGGATCAGTCCCTACGAGCAGTACTTC. Translation: CASSPRISPYEQYF.

The chain joins TRBV7-2 to TRBJ2-3; tentatively, D is TRBD1 (6 bases). The V gene lost 7 bases and the J gene lost 0 bases, with 14 bases spanning the gap. Germline CDR1 reads SGHTA; CDR2 reads FQGNSA. The CDR3 spans 15 residues. CDR3 region: CASTRQALSTDTQYF. CDR3 nucleotides: TGTGCCAGCACGAGACAGGCACTTAGCACAGATACGCAGTATTTT.

The chain combines TRBV5-1 with TRBJ1-1; D is unclear. The V end was cut by 0 bases, the J end by 0 bases, with 3 bases between. CDR1 is SGHRS, CDR2 YFSETQ, per germline. CDR3 length equals 13 residues. CDR3 loop: CASSLEMNTEAFF. As DNA, the CDR3 is TGCGCCAGCAGCTTGGAGATGAACACTGAAGCTTTCTTT.

This chain joins TRBV27 and TRBJ2-7; weak D call: TRBD2 (6 bases). V gave up 6 bases and J gave up 5 bases, with 20 bases separating them. The CDR3 has 15 residues. CDR1 and CDR2 (germline): MNHEY, SMNVEV (reference sequence). Here the CDR3 DNA reads TGTGCCAGCAGGGCATCAGCGGGCTACACCGACGAGCAGTACTTC. Its protein product is CASRASAGYTDEQYF.

The chain couples TRBV5-1 to TRBJ2-3; D gene ambiguous. The V gene lost 4 bases and the J gene lost 5 bases, with 14 bases spanning the gap. Germline V gives CDR1 SGHRS, CDR2 YFSETQ. CDR3 length: 14 residues. CDR3 sequence reads: CASSAHSLGDTQYF. In DNA form, the CDR3 reads TGCGCCAGCAGCGCCCACTCCCTAGGAGATACGCAGTATTTT.

This rearrangement joins TRBV5-1 to TRBJ2-2, with TRBD2 matching over 11 bases. This CDR3 spans 16 amino acids. The J segment lost 4 bases and the V segment lost 5 bases, leaving 7 bases of the junction unmatched. Germline CDR1 is SGHRS and CDR2 is YFSETQ. The CDR3 DNA reads TGCGCCAGCAGACTACTAACTAGCGGGGGCACCGGGGAGCTGTTTTTT. This gives the protein CASRLLTSGGTGELFF.

The rearrangement uses TRBV2 and TRBJ2-3; 7 bases are shared with TRBD2. V shed 0 bases, J shed 3 bases, and the junction held 3 bases outside the gene matches. The CDR3 consists of 15 residues. Per the germline V gene, CDR1 is SNHLY and CDR2 is FYNNEI. The CDR3 sequence is CASSEAPSGTDTQYF. CDR3 nucleotides: TGTGCCAGCAGTGAAGCTCCTAGCGGTACAGATACGCAGTATTTT.

V usage is TRBV2 and J usage is TRBJ2-7; D remains unclear. This CDR3 has 11 residues. Between the trimmed V and J ends, which lost 4 bases and 7 bases, there was a span of 8 bases. Germline V gene sequence: CDR1 SNHLY, CDR2 FYNNEI. As DNA, the CDR3 is TGTGCCAGCAGTGGGCGGTCTGAGCAGTACTTC. This encodes CASSGRSEQYF.

This chain joins TRBV4-3 and TRBJ2-7; 10 bases align to TRBD1. The length of the CDR3 is 16 residues. Looked up from germline, CDR1 is LGHNA and CDR2 is YSLEER. Losses at the gene ends were 2 bases for V and 6 bases for J; bases not matched to a gene: 10. The CDR3 DNA follows: TGCGCCAGCAGCCAAACACCGGGACAGGGGACCGGCGAGCAGTACTTC. Amino acids: CASSQTPGQGTGEQYF.

V is TRBV19 and J is TRBJ1-1, with D unresolved. This CDR3 contains 14 residues. Germline V gives CDR1 LNHDA, CDR2 SQIVND (reference sequence). Trimming cost V 0 bases and J 8 bases, with 13 bases left between them. The DNA of the CDR3 is TGTGCCAGTAGTATAGAGCCGGGATCGGGGGAAGCTTTCTTT. This codes for CASSIEPGSGEAFF.

This chain links TRBV5-6 with TRBJ1-4, with D possibly matching TRBD1 (6 bases). The CDR3 spans 14 residues. The V and J ends lost 4 bases and 1 base respectively, with 8 bases between them. CDR1 is SGHDT, CDR2 YYEEEE, per germline. CDR3 sequence reads: CASSKQGTNEKLFF. The CDR3 DNA reads TGTGCCAGCAGCAAACAGGGAACTAATGAAAAACTGTTTTTT. Full variable domain (remainder filled in from reference TRBV5-6 and TRBJ1-4): DAGVTQSPTHLIKTRGQQVTLRCSPKSGHDTVSWYQQALGQGPQFIFQYYEEEERQRGNFPDRFSGHQFPNYSSELNVNALLLGDSALYLCASSKQGTNEKLFFGSGTQLSVL.

The chain is built from TRBV30 and TRBJ2-7; D may match TRBD1 or TRBD2 (5 bases each). The CDR3 loop spans 13 amino acids. Germline-derived CDR1 and CDR2 are GTSNPN and SVGIG (reference sequence). Trimming left V 2 bases short and J 4 bases short, with 12 bases between. The CDR3: CAWSPSTGYEQYF. As DNA, the CDR3 is TGTGCCTGGAGTCCTAGCACAGGATACGAGCAGTACTTC.

The rearrangement links TRBV28 to TRBJ2-7; D perhaps matches TRBD2 (5 bases). This CDR3 region has 11 residues. Trimming took off 7 bases at V and 6 bases at J, with 10 bases between the two ends. Germline V gene lookup returns CDR1 MDHEN and CDR2 SYDVKM. The CDR3 DNA is TGTGCCAGCACCAACCGGGGCGAGCAGTACTTC. This encodes CASTNRGEQYF.

The J gene is TRBJ2-3, the V gene TRBV29-1; D is ambiguous. The CDR3 covers 12 residues. Looked up from germline, CDR1 is SQVTM and CDR2 is ANQGSEA. Trimming removed 3 bases at V and 1 base at J, with 5 bases between. CDR3 protein: CSVDQGTDTQYF. The DNA for the CDR3 is TGCAGCGTTGATCAGGGCACAGATACGCAGTATTTT.

The chain employs TRBV19 and TRBJ2-7; the D is unclear. V lost 3 bases and J lost 0, with 6 bases in between. Germline V gene lookup returns CDR1 LNHDA and CDR2 SQIVND (reference sequence). There are 13 residues in the CDR3. The chain's CDR3 is CASSIEDSYEQYF. The CDR3 DNA reads TGTGCCAGTAGTATCGAGGACTCCTACGAGCAGTACTTC.

Points on this clone: An end of the junction differs from the germline gene, which may be a read error. This sequence joins TRBV6-5 and TRBJ1-5, with a weak D call TRBD1 (5 bases). The CDR3 is 15 amino acids. Germline lookup yields CDR1 MNHEY and CDR2 SVGAGI. The CDR3 DNA reads as TGTGCCAGCAGTCACTCTGGGGCAGACAATCAGCCCCAGCATTTT. It codes for CASSHSGADNQPQHF.